This T cell receptor beta chain comes out of a study of cytomegalovirus exposure and HLA in healthy donors. The study, taken as a whole, reports: Reports state that TCR beta sequences accurately predicted most subjects' HLA-A and HLA-B alleles. Per published reports, the classifier diagnosed cytomegalovirus status with high specificity and sensitivity.

Comment on this clone: As yet, its antigen is unknown.

This PCR relied on a set of 60 Vbeta primers and 13 Jbeta primers. TCRdb keeps only in-frame clones here, not all; method: immunoSEQ multiplex PCR. Its listing shows fewer than 130,000 clones. This CDR3 is 11 amino acids long. The germline V gene has CDR1 LNHDA and CDR2 SQIVND (reference sequence). Between the trimmed V and J ends, which lost 6 bases and 1 base, there was a span of 3 bases. The V gene is TRBV19, the J gene TRBJ1-1; no reliable D call. Sequencing was carried out using PBMCs. The TCR originated in a man in his fifties or sixties in good health and CMV-seronegative. The DNA for the CDR3 is TGTGCCAGTAGCAAGAACACTGAAGCTTTCTTT. This translates into CASSKNTEAFF.